The 2 T cell receptor beta chains below all came from one sample that was sequenced in a study of blood T cell repertoires in COVID-19. Sequenced by immunoSEQ multiplex PCR; TCRdb stores in-frame clones only, minus some. This sample has around 70,000 clones; around 70% occur once, and the top ten carry around a fifth. The specimen was peripheral blood. These receptors all stem from a man aged 70 or older with acute or convalescent COVID-19.

This rearrangement joins TRBV28 to TRBJ1-2; D unclear. Trimming took 6 bases from V and 8 from J, leaving 10 bases between them. CDR3 length: 11 residues. Germline values: CDR1 MDHEN, CDR2 SYDVKM. This CDR3 reads CASRNLKGYTF. CDR3 coding DNA: TGTGCCAGCAGAAACCTAAAGGGCTACACCTTC.

This sequence joins TRBV24-1 and TRBJ2-2, with 10 bases aligning to TRBD2. This CDR3 contains 17 residues. Germline V gene lookup returns CDR1 KGHDR and CDR2 SFDVKD. Unmatched junction bases numbered 12, after V lost 8 bases and J lost 4 bases. For the CDR3, the DNA is TGTGCCACCATGAACCCTAGCGGGAGATTGGGCACCGGGGAGCTGTTTTTT. The encoded protein is CATMNPSGRLGTGELFF.